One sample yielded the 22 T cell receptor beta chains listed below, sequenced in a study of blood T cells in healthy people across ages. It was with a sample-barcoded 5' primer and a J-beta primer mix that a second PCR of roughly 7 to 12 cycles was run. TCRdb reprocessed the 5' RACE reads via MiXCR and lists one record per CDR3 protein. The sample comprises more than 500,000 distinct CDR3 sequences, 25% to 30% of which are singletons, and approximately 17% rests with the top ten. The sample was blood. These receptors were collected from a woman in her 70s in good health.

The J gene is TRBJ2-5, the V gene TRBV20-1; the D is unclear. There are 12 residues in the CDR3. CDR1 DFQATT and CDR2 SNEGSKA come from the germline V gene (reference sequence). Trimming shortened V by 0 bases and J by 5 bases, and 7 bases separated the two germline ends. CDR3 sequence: CSARDGLETQYF. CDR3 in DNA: TGCAGTGCTAGAGATGGCCTGGAGACCCAGTACTTC.

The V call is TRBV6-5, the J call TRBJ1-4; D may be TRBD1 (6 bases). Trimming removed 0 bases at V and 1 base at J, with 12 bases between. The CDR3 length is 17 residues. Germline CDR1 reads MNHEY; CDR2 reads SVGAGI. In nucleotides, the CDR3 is TGTGCCAGCAGTTACTCGTGGGGCAGGGGAACTAATGAAAAACTGTTTTTT. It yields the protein CASSYSWGRGTNEKLFF.

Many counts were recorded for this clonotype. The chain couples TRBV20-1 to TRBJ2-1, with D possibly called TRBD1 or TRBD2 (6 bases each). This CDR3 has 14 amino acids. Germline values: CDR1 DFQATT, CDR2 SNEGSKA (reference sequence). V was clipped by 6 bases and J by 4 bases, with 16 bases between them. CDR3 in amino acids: CSARNPGAYNEQFF. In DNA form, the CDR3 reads TGCAGTGCCCGCAATCCGGGGGCTTACAATGAGCAGTTCTTC.

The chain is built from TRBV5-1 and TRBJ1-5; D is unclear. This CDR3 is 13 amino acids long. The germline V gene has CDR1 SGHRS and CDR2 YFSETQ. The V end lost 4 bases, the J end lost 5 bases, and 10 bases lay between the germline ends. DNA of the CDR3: TGCGCCAGCAGCGGTGGGAGGGATCAGCCCCAGCATTTT. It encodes CASSGGRDQPQHF.

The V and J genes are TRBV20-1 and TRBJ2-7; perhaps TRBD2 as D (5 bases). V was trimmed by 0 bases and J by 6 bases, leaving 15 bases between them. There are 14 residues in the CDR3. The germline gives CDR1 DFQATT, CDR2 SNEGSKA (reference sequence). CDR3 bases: TGCAGTGCTAGAGATAATTCGGGGTCAGGCGAGCAGTACTTC. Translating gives CSARDNSGSGEQYF.

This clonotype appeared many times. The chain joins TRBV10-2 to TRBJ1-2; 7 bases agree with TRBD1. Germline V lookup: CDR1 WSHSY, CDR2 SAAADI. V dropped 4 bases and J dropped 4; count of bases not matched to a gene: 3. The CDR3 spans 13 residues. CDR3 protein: CASSVQGGYGYTF. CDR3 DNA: TGCGCCAGCAGTGTCCAGGGGGGCTATGGCTACACCTTC.

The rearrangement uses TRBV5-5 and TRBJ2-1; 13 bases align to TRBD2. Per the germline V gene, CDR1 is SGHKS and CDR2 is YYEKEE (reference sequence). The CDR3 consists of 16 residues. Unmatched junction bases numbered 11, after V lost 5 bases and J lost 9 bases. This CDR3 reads CASSVQGTSGVGEQFF. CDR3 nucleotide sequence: TGTGCCAGCAGTGTTCAGGGGACTAGCGGGGTCGGTGAGCAGTTCTTC.

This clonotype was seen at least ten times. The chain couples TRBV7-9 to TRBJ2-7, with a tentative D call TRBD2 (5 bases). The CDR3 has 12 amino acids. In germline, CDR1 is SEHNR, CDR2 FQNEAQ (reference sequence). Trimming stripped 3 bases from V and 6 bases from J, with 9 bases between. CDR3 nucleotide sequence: TGTGCCAGCAGCTTGGAAGGAGGCGAGCAGTACTTC. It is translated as CASSLEGGEQYF. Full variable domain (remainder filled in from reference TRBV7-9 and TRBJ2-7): DTGVSQNPRHKITKRGQNVTFRCDPISEHNRLYWYRQTLGQGPEFLTYFQNEAQLEKSRLLSDRFSAERPKGSFSTLEIQRTEQGDSAMYLCASSLEGGEQYFGPGTRLTVT.

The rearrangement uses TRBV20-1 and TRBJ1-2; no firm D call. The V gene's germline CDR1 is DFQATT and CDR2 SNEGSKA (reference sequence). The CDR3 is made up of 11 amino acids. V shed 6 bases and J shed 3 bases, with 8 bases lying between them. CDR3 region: CSAGVDYGYTF. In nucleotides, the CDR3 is TGCAGTGCCGGAGTTGACTATGGCTACACCTTC.

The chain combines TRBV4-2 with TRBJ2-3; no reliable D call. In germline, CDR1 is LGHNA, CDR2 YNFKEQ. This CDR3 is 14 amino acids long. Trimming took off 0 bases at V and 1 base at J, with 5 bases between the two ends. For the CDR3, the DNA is TGTGCCAGCAGCCAAGAGGAACGCACAGATACGCAGTATTTT. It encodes CASSQEERTDTQYF.

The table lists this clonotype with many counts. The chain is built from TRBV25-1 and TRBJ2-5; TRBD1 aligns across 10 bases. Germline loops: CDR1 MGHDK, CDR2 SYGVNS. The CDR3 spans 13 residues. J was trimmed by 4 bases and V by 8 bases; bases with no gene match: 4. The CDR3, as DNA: TGTGCCAGCGGGAGACAGGGGGCAGAGACCCAGTACTTC. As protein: CASGRQGAETQYF. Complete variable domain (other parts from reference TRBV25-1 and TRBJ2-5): EADIYQTPRYLVIGTGKKITLECSQTMGHDKMYWYQQDPGMELHLIHYSYGVNSTEKGDLSSESTVSRIRTEHFPLTLESARPSHTSQYLCASGRQGAETQYFGPGTRLLVL.

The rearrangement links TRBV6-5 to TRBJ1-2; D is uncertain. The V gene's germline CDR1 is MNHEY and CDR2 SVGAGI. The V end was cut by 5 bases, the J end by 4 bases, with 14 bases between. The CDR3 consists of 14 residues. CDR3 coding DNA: TGTGCCAGCAGTAAAGAGGGTGGCGGCTATGGCTACACCTTC. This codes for CASSKEGGGYGYTF.

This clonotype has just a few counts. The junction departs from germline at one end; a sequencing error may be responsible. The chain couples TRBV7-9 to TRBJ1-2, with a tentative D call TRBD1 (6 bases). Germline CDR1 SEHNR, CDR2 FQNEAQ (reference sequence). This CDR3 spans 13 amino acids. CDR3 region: CASSLYQGGGLAF. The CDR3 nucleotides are TGTGCCAGCAGCTTATACCAAGGGGGGGGACTCGCCTTC.

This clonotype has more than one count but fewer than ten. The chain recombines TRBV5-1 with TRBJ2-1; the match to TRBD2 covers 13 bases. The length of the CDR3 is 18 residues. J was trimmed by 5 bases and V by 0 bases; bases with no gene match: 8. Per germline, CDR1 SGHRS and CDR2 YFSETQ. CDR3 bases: TGCGCCAGCAGCTTGGCGGAACCGGGACTAGCGGGAAACAATGAGCAGTTCTTC. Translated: CASSLAEPGLAGNNEQFF.

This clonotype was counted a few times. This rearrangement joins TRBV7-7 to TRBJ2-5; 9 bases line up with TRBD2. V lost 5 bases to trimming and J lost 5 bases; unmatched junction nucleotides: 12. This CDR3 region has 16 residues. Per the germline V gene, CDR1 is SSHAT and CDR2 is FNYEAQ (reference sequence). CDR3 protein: CASSPRASGGYETQYF. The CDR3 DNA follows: TGTGCCAGCAGCCCGAGGGCCAGCGGGGGGTACGAGACCCAGTACTTC.

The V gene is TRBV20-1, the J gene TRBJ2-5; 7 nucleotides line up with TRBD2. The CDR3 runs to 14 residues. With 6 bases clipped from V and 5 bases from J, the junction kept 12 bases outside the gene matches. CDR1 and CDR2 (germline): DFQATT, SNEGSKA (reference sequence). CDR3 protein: CSAPSEAAGETQYF. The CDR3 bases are TGCAGTGCCCCATCGGAAGCAGCGGGGGAGACCCAGTACTTC.

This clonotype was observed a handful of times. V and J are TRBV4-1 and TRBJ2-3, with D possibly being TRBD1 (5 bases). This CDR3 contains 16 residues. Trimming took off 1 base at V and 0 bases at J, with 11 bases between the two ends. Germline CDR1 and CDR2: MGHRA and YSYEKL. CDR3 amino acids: CASSQGTQYSTDTQYF. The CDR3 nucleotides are TGCGCCAGCAGCCAAGGGACACAATATAGCACAGATACGCAGTATTTT.

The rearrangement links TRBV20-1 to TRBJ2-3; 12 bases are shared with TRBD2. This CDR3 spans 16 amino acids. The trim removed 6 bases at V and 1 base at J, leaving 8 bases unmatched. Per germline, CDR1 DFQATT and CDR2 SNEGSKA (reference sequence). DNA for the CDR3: TGCAGTGCCCACCAGACTAGCGGGAGCGGCACAGATACGCAGTATTTT. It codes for CSAHQTSGSGTDTQYF.

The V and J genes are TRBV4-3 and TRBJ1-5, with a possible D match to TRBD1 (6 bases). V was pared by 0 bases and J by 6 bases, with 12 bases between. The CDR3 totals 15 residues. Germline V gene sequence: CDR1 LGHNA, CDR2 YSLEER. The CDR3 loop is CASSQDTGNSQPQHF. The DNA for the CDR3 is TGCGCCAGCAGCCAAGATACAGGGAATAGTCAGCCCCAGCATTTT.

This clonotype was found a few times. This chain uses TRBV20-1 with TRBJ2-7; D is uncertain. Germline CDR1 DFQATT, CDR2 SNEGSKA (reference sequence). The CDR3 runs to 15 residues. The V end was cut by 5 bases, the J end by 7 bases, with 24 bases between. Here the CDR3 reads CSAQRTLGQAYEQYF. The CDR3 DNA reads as TGCAGTGCTCAAAGGACCCTCGGCCAAGCTTATGAGCAGTACTTC.

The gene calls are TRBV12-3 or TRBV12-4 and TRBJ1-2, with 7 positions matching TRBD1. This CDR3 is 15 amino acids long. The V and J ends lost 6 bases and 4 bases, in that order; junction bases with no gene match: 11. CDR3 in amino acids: CASSPRQGWSYGYTF. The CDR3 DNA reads TGTGCCAGCAGCCCGAGACAGGGCTGGAGCTATGGCTACACCTTC.

Here the CDR3 reads CASSMTEGTEAFF. In nucleotides, the CDR3 is TGTGCCAGCAGCATGACAGAAGGCACTGAAGCTTTCTTT. The chain joins TRBV9 to TRBJ1-1; D might be TRBD1 (5 bases). Germline V gene data show CDR1 as SGDLS and CDR2 as YYNGEE. The ends were cut back, 4 bases at V and 4 bases at J, with 11 bases in the middle. CDR3 length equals 13 residues.